This T cell receptor (beta chain) was observed in a study of CD4 T cells in relation to SARS-CoV-2 and coronaviruses (dated by TCRdb to the early 2020s). Regarding the complete study: In the ViraFEST assay, PBMCs were cultured with antigen for nine to ten days, after which TCR beta CDR3s were sequenced to identify clonal expansions specific to the antigen. HLA restriction was mapped for shared crossreactive spike epitopes using patient-derived lymphoblastoid cell lines. The Adaptive Biotechnologies TCR-sequencing kit was used for samples from three pre-COVID donors and for the naive versus memory experiments, whereas the other data were Illumina-based. The study assessed, at the TCR clonotype level, memory CD4+ T cell crossreactivity between SARS-CoV-2 and common cold coronavirus spike proteins. For other donors in the study, expansion assays were sequenced with a different, Illumina-based TCR-beta assay. An HIV-1 Nef peptide pool or a culture without peptide was used as the negative reference condition. The study at large found these results: Crossreactive clones showed significantly weaker SARS-CoV-2-driven expansion than monoreactive clones, consistent with antigenic imprinting. Small numbers of patients and of tested TCRs limited the study. Crossreactivity analysis was centred on spike protein, so crossreactivity against other viral proteins was not assessed. Roughly 64% of donors had memory CD4+ clonotypes that crossrecognized SARS-CoV-2 and at least one common cold coronavirus spike. Because no donor provided both pre-pandemic and post-infection samples, tracing the source of pre-existing responses was limited.

CD4+ T cells from unexposed donors were collected before the COVID-19 pandemic (2011-2018). The EasySep CD4+ T cell isolation kit was used to isolate CD4+ T cells once the cultures had run for more than 8 days. As cell numbers permitted, CD4+ T cells from unexposed donors were tested for reactivity to SARS-CoV-2 S and N and to four common cold coronavirus spike pools. About 1.9 million PBMCs per well were cultured in IMDM with roughly 5% human AB serum and 9.5 to 10 IU/ml IL-2. Half of the culture medium was replaced with fresh IL-2-containing medium on days 3 and 7. In general, every peptide culture condition was set up in three replicate wells. The leukapheresis product for the unexposed donors was obtained through commercial purchase. Ficoll-Paque PLUS gradient centrifugation was used to isolate PBMCs from either whole blood or leukapheresis product. PBMCs were either used fresh in the expansion assay or cryopreserved at -140 degrees C. The QIAamp Micro DNA Kit was used to extract genomic DNA from the CD4+ T cells.

Reading from cysteine to phenylalanine, the CDR3 counts 16 amino acids. Only the CDR3 part of the read is kept: 48 bases, read in frame from the first base. In its sample, this clone was seen a few times. Its antigen is currently not known. Per-base qualities were not stored, and no clone one base away is much larger. The library was prepared using the immunoSEQ multiplex PCR assay. Processing in the source paper ran as follows. Preprocessing removed nonproductive sequences and CDR3s not starting with C, not ending with F or W, or shorter than 7 amino acids. The MANAFEST web app identified antigen-specific clonotypes based on expansion compared with the reference and other culture wells. To be counted as positive, a clone had to show significant expansion compared with the reference culture, at an FDR below 0.05, in 2 of 3 replicate wells. Positive clones also required significant expansion versus all other tandem wells and an odds ratio above 5. CDR3 homology was measured as pairwise Levenshtein distance, computed with the stringdist R package after trimming three terminal residues from each end. Sourced from immuneACCESS, this table was stored by TCRdb with only in-frame sequences that have V and J called. A share of the clones is absent; for the studies checked, an unresolved V gene accounts for under half, and the remainder has no known explanation. The DNA gave D and trimming, while V, J and clone size come from that table. This sample lists just over 15,000 clones; around four fifths were detected once. Jointly, the top ten make up around 20% of the sample.

Sequencing was performed on CD4+ T cells from PBMCs, cultured in vitro. Here the chain combines TRBV21-1 and TRBJ1-6; the D segment call TRBD1 is taken from the table without a DNA check. TRBV21-1 represents a pseudogene. This clonotype originated in a human donor in good health. DNA sequence: TGTGCCAGCAGAAAGACAGGCAGCTCCTATAATTCACCCCTCCACTTT. Its translation is CASRKTGSSYNSPLHF.